This T cell receptor (beta chain) was identified during a study of T-cell reconstitution after alpha-beta-depleted transplantation in children. Notes on the study in general: Fresh T-cell production supplied most of the T-cell counts and diversity seen one year after transplant.

There are many counts of this clonotype. Its antigen is unidentified. CDR3 size: 18 residues. Germline V gene data show CDR1 as SGDLS and CDR2 as YYNGEE. Trimming at V came to 4 bases and at J to 6 bases, leaving 13 bases not matched to a gene. Unique molecular identifiers were used to barcode this TCRbeta library. TCRdb itself ran the PCR reads through MiXCR, one entry per CDR3 protein. The data hold roughly 500,000 distinct CDR3 sequences, with 10% to 13% observed a single time. This clonotype was sampled from a child under 10 years old with inherited bone marrow failure, due to receive a stem cell transplant. This sequence joins TRBV9 and TRBJ2-3, with 14 nucleotides matching TRBD2. The sample consisted of PBMCs, taken before TCRalphabeta/CD19-depleted stem cell transplant. Here the CDR3 reads CASSQIGTSGSWVDTQYF. CDR3 DNA sequence: TGTGCCAGCAGCCAGATAGGGACTAGCGGGAGTTGGGTGGATACGCAGTATTTT.